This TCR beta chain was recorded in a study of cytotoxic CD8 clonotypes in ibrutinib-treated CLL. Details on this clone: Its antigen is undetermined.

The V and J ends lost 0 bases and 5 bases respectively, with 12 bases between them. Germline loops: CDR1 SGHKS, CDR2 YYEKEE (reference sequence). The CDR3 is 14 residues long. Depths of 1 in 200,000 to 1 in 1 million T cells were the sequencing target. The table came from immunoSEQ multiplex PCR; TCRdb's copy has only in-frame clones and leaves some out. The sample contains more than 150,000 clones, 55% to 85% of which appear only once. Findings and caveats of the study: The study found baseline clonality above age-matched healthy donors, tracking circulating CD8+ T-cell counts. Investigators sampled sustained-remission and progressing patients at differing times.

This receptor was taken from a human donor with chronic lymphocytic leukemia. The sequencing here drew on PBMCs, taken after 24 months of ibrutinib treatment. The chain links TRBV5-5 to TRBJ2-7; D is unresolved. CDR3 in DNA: TGTGCCAGCAGCTTGGGACCCTCTGTGGACGAGCAGTACTTC. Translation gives CASSLGPSVDEQYF.